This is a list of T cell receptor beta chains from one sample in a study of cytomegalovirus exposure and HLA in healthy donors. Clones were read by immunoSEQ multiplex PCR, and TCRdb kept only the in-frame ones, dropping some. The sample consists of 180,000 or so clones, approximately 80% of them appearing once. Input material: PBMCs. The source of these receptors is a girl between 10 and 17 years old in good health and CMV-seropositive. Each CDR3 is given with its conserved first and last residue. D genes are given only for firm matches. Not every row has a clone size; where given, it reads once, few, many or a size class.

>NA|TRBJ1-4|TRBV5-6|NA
TGTGCCAGCAGCTTGCGATGGGGCCATGAAAAACTGTTTTTT
CASSLRWGHEKLFF
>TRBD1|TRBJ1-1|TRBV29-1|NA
TGCAGCGTTGGACAGGGAAGGACTTTCTTT
CSVGQGRTFF
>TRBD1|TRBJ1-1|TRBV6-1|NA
TGTGCCAGCACCCCCGACAGGGGGCTACTCGAAGCTTTCTTT
CASTPDRGLLEAFF
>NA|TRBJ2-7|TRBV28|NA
TGTGCCAGCACGCAATGGGACATGGACTCCTACGAGCAGTACTTC
CASTQWDMDSYEQYF
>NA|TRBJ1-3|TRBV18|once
TGTGCCAGCTCACCACCTTCAGGGCTCGGAAACACCATATATTTT
CASSPPSGLGNTIYF
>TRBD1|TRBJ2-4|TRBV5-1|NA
TGCGCCAGCAGCCCCACCGGGACAGAGAAAAACATTCAGTACTTC
CASSPTGTEKNIQYF
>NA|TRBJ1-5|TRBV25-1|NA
TGTGCCAGCAGTGAAGCAGGATTTTCGGGGGATCAGCCCCAGCATTTT
CASSEAGFSGDQPQHF
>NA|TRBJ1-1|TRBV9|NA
TGTGCCAGCAGCGTAGGGGCCGGCCTGAACACTGAAGCTTTCTTT
CASSVGAGLNTEAFF
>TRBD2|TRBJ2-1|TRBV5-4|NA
TGTGCCAGCAGCTTCAAGACTAGCGGGATCAATGAGCAGTTCTTC
CASSFKTSGINEQFF
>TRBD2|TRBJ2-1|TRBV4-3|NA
TGCGCCAGCAGCCAAGATGGGGGGGTAAGCTCCTACAATGAGCAGTTCTTC
CASSQDGGVSSYNEQFF
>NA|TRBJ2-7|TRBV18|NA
TGTGCCAGCTCACCGGGCAGATCCTACGAGCAGTACTTC
CASSPGRSYEQYF
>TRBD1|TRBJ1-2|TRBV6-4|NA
TGTGCCAGCAGACCACAGGGGGGCTATGGCTACACCTTC
CASRPQGGYGYTF
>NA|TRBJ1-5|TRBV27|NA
TGTGCCAGCAGTGCGGCGGTATATCAGCCCCAGCATTTT
CASSAAVYQPQHF
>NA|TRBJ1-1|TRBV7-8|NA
TGTGCCAGCAGCCTTCGCGGGGGCGTAAAGGGCACTGAAGCTTTCTTT
CASSLRGGVKGTEAFF
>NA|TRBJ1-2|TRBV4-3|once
TGCGCCAGCAGCCACCGAAGACAGGCGGGCTATGGCTACACCTTC
CASSHRRQAGYGYTF
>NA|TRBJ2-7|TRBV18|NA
TGTGCCAGCTCACCTCTCCCAGACTACGAGCAGTACTTC
CASSPLPDYEQYF
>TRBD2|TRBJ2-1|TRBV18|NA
TGTGCCAGCTCGCCAGGGCGGGAGGGCCATAATGAGCAGTTCTTC
CASSPGREGHNEQFF
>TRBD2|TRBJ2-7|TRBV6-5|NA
TGTGCCAGCAGTTACTCGCTAGCGGGATCCTACGAGCAGTACTTC
CASSYSLAGSYEQYF
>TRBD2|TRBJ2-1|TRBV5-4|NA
TGTGCCAGCAGCGGCGGGAGCCTCTGGGGCAATGAGCAGTTCTTC
CASSGGSLWGNEQFF
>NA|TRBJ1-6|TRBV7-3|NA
TGTGCCAGCAGCACAAGTGCTCGACGGGATAATTCACCCCTCCACTTT
CASSTSARRDNSPLHF
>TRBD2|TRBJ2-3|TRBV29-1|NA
TGCAGCGTCCAAGCGGGGGCTGCAGATACGCAGTATTTT
CSVQAGAADTQYF
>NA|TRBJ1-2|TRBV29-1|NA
TGCAGCGTTGAAGGCAGGAACTATGGCTACACCTTC
CSVEGRNYGYTF
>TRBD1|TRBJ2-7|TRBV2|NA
TGTGCCAGCAGGGACAGGGAGCAGTACTTC
CASRDREQYF
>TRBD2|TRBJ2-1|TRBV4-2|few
TGTGCCAGCAGCCAAGACCCGGGACTAGCGGGATACAATGAGCAGTTCTTC
CASSQDPGLAGYNEQFF
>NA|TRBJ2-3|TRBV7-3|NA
TGTGCCAGCAGCCCGGGACTGGGGGGCACAGATACGCAGTATTTT
CASSPGLGGTDTQYF
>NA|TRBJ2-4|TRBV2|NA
TGTGCCAGCAAGCCAGGGCTCTTTGTTCAGTACTTC
CASKPGLFVQYF
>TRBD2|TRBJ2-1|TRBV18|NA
TGTGCCAGCTCACCAATAGCGGGGTCATACAATGAGCAGTTCTTC
CASSPIAGSYNEQFF
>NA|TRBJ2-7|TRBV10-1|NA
TGCGCCAGCAGTGAGTCTTTAACAACGGGGACCTACGAGCAGTACTTC
CASSESLTTGTYEQYF
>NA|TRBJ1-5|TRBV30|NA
TGTGCCTGGGACCGGGACGGAGGGAATCAGCCCCAGCATTTT
CAWDRDGGNQPQHF
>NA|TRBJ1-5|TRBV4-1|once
TGCGCCAGCAGCCAACTCCCCGATCAGCCCCAGCATTTT
CASSQLPDQPQHF
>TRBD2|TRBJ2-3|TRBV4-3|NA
TGCGCCAGCAGCCAAGGCCCGGCGGGAGGAGGGGCAGATACGCAGTATTTT
CASSQGPAGGGADTQYF
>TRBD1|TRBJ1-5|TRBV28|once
TGTGCCATCCGGGACAGGGATGGCAATCAGCCCCAGCATTTT
CAIRDRDGNQPQHF
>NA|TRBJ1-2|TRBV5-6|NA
TGTGCCAGCAGCTTGGAAGCAGGAAGGGGCTACACCTTC
CASSLEAGRGYTF
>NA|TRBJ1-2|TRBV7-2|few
TGTGCCAGCAGCGTCAAGGGGTTTGGCTATGGCTACACCTTC
CASSVKGFGYGYTF
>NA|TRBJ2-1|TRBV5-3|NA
TGTGCCAGAAGCTGCGGGACGCCCTACAATGAGCAGTTCTTC
CARSCGTPYNEQFF
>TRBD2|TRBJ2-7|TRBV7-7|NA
TGTGCCAGCAGCTTAGGGACTAGCGGGATCTACGAGCAGTACTTC
CASSLGTSGIYEQYF
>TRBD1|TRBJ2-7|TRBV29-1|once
TGCAGCGTTGAATGGGCCGGGACAGGGCGCTACGAGCAGTACTTC
CSVEWAGTGRYEQYF
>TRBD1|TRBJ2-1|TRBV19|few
TGTGCCAGTAGTCCCGGGACAGAATTCTACAATGAGCAGTTCTTC
CASSPGTEFYNEQFF
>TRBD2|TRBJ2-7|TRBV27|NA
TGTGCCACGCGACTAGCGGAGTCCTACGAGCAGTACTTC
CATRLAESYEQYF
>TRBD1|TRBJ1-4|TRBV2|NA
TGTGCCACACTTAGGGACAGGGATACAACTAATGAAAAACTGTTTTTT
CATLRDRDTTNEKLFF
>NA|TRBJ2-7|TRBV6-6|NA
TGTGCCAGCAGTGCCAAGAGCTACGAGCAGTACTTC
CASSAKSYEQYF
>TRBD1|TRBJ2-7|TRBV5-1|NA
TGCGCCAGCAGCACCTCCGGGACAGGTCCAGACGAGCAGTACTTC
CASSTSGTGPDEQYF
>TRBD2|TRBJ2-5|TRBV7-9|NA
TGTGCCAGCAGCCCAGGACTAGCGGGAGATGGGGAGACCCAGTACTTC
CASSPGLAGDGETQYF
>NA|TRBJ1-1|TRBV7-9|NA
TGTGCCAGCAGCCCAGTACAGTTGAACACTGAAGCTTTCTTT
CASSPVQLNTEAFF
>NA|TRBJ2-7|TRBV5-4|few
TGTGCCAGCAGCTCCCGACTCAACGACTACGAGCAGTACTTC
CASSSRLNDYEQYF
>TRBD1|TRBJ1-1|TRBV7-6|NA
TGTGCCTCGTTCCCGGACAGGGTGGATGAAGCTTTCTTT
CASFPDRVDEAFF
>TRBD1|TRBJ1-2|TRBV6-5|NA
TGTGCCAGCAGTTACTCGGGACAGATATCTGGCTACACCTTC
CASSYSGQISGYTF
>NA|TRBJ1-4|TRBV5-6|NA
TGTGCCAGCAGCTATCGGACAGTCGCTAATGAAAAACTGTTTTTT
CASSYRTVANEKLFF
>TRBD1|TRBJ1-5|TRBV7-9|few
TGTGCCAGCAGTTCCACAGGGGGCAATCAGCCCCAGCATTTT
CASSSTGGNQPQHF
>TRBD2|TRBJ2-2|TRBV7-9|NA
TGTGCCAGCAGCACTCGGACTAGCGGGAGCACCGGGGAGCTGTTTTTT
CASSTRTSGSTGELFF
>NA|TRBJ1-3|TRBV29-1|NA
TGCAGCGTTGAAGATAACGAGGTCAGGGTAACTGGAAACACCATATATTTT
CSVEDNEVRVTGNTIYF
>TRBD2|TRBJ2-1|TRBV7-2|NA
TGTGCCAGCACGATGACTAGCGGGTACAATGAGCAGTTCTTC
CASTMTSGYNEQFF
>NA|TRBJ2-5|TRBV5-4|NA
TGTGCCAGCAGCTTGGTATCCACTAAACAAGAGACCCAGTACTTC
CASSLVSTKQETQYF
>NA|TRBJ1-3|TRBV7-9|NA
TGTGCCAGCAGCCCCCGAGGCAACCGCTCTGGAAACACCATATATTTT
CASSPRGNRSGNTIYF
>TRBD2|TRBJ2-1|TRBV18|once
TGTGCCAGCTCACCACCGTGGACTAGGTTAAATGAGCAGTTCTTC
CASSPPWTRLNEQFF
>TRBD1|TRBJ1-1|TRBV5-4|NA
TGTGCCAGCAGCTTGGACGACAGGGAGAACACTGAAGCTTTCTTT
CASSLDDRENTEAFF
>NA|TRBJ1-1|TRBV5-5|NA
TGTGCCAGCAGGTTGCGTGGGAGTTCCGAAGCTTTCTTT
CASRLRGSSEAFF
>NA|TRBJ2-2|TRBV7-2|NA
TGTGCCAACTCAGGGTCGGACACCGGGGAGCTGTTTTTT
CANSGSDTGELFF
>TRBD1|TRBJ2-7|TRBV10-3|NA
TGTGCCATCAGTGAGTGGACAGGCACCTACGAGCAGTACTTC
CAISEWTGTYEQYF